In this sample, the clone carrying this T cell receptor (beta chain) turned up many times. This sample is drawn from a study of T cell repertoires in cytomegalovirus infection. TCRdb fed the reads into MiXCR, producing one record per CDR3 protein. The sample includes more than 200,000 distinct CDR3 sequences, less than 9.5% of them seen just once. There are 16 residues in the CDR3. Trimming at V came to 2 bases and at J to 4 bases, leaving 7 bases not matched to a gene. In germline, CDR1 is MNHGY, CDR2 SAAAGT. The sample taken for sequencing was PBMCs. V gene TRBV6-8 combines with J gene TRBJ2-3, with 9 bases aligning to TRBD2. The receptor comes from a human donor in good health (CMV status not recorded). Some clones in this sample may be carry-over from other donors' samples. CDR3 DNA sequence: TGTGCCAGCAGTTACAATTCTGGCGGGAGGGCAGATACGCAGTATTTT. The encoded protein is CASSYNSGGRADTQYF.